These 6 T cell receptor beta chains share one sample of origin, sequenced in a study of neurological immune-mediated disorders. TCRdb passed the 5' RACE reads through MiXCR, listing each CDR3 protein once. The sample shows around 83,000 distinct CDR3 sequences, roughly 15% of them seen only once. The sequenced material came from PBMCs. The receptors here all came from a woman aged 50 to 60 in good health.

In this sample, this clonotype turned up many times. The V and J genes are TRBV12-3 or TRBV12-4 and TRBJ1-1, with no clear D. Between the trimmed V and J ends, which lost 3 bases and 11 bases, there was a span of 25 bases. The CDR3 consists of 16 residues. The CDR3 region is CASSFRKGGSAAGAFF. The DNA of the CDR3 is TGTGCCAGCAGTTTTAGAAAGGGAGGGTCAGCAGCCGGGGCTTTCTTT.

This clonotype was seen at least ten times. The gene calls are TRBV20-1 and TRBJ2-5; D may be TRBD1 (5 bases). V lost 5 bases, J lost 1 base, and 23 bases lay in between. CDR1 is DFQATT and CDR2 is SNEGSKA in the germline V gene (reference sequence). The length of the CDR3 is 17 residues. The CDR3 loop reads CSALKLIREISQETQYF. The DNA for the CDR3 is TGCAGTGCTCTGAAACTTATCAGGGAAATTTCCCAAGAGACCCAGTACTTC.

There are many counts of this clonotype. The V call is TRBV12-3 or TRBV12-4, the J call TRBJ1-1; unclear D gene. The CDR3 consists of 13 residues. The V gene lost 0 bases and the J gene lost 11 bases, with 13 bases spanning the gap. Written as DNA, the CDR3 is TGTGCCAGCAGTTTAGCGCTGCTCGCCCCGGCTTTCTTT. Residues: CASSLALLAPAFF.

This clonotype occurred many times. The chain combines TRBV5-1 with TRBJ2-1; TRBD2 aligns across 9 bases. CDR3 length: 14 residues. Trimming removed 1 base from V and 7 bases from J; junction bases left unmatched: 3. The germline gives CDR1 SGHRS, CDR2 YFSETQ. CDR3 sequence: CASSLLAGVNEQFF. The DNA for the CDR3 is TGCGCCAGCAGCTTGTTAGCGGGGGTGAATGAGCAGTTCTTC.

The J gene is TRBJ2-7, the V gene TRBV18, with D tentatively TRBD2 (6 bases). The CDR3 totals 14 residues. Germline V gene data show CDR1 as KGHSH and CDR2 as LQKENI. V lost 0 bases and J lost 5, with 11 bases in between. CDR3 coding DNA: TGTGCCAGCTCACCACCGGGACTTTGGGACGAGCAGTACTTC. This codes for CASSPPGLWDEQYF.

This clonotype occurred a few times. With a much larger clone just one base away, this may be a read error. The CDR3, as DNA: TGTGCCAGCAGCTTGGTCGGGACACCTAGCACAGATACGCAGTATTTT. Translating it yields CASSLVGTPSTDTQYF. The V call is TRBV5-5, the J call TRBJ2-3, with a possible D match to TRBD1 (6 bases). The CDR3 is 16 amino acids. Germline V lookup: CDR1 SGHKS, CDR2 YYEKEE (reference sequence). V lost 0 bases and J 0 bases, leaving 11 bases between the germline ends.